This T cell receptor beta chain originates from a study of cytomegalovirus exposure and HLA in healthy donors. Study-level background: Previous work identified 100 million or so unique TCR beta sequences from around 170 million T cells.

Both 60 Vbeta primers and 13 Jbeta primers went into the PCR. Profiled with immunoSEQ multiplex PCR; TCRdb holds only in-frame clones, not every one. This sample has fewer than 150,000 clones; more than 70% occur once, and the top ten carry 0.24%. The trim removed 6 bases at V and 4 bases at J, leaving 7 bases unmatched. The CDR3 is 16 residues long. CDR1 SSHAT and CDR2 FNYEAQ come from the germline V gene (reference sequence). The sample was PBMCs. V and J are TRBV7-7 and TRBJ2-2, with 11 bases that match TRBD2. The TCR was taken from a man aged 45 to 65 in good health and CMV-seronegative. The CDR3 is CASSQLAGVGTGELFF. The CDR3 DNA reads TGTGCCAGCAGTCAACTAGCGGGAGTAGGCACCGGGGAGCTGTTTTTT.